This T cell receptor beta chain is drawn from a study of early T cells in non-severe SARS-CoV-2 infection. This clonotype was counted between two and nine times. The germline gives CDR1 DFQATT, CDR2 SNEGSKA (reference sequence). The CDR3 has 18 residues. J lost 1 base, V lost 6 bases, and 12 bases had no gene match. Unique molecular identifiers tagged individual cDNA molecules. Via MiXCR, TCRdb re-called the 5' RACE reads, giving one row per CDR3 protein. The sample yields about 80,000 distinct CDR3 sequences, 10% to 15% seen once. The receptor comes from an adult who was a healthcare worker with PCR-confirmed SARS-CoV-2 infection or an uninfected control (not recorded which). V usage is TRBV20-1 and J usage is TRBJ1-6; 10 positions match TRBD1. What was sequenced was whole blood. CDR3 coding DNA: TGCAGTGCCCCCCCGTGGGGGACAGGGGCATCCTATAATTCACCCCTCCACTTT. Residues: CSAPPWGTGASYNSPLHF.